This TCR beta chain comes out of a study of blood T cells in healthy people across ages. Germline V gives CDR1 SGHDN, CDR2 FVKESK. The CDR3 runs 17 residues. The V and J ends lost 0 bases and 2 bases respectively, with 16 bases between them. Then a second PCR, running roughly 7 to 12 cycles, was carried out with a sample-barcoded 5' primer and a J-beta primer mix. TCRdb independently ran MiXCR on the 5' RACE reads; one entry per CDR3 protein. The table records a few hundred thousand distinct CDR3 sequences, approximately 25% of them present only once. Sequencing used blood. This sequence was found in a woman in her seventies in good health. The chain has TRBV14 and TRBJ1-1; weak D call: TRBD1 (6 bases). The DNA for the CDR3 is TGTGCCAGCAGCCAAGATGAAGGTGCCAGGGGAAACACTGAAGCTTTCTTT. Translation: CASSQDEGARGNTEAFF.